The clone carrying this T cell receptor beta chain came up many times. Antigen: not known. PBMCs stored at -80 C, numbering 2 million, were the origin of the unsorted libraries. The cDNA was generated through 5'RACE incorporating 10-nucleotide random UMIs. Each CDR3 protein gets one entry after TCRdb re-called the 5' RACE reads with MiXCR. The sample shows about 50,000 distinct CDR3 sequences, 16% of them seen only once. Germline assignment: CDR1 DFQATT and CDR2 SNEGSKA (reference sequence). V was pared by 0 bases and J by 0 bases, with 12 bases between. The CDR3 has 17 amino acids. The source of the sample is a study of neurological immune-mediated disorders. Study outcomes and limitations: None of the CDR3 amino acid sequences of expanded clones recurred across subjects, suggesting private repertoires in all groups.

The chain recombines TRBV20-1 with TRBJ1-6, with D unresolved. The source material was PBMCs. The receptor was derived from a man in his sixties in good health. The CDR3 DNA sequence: TGCAGTGCTAGAGATTTTAGGCAGAACTCCTATAATTCACCCCTCCACTTT. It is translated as CSARDFRQNSYNSPLHF.